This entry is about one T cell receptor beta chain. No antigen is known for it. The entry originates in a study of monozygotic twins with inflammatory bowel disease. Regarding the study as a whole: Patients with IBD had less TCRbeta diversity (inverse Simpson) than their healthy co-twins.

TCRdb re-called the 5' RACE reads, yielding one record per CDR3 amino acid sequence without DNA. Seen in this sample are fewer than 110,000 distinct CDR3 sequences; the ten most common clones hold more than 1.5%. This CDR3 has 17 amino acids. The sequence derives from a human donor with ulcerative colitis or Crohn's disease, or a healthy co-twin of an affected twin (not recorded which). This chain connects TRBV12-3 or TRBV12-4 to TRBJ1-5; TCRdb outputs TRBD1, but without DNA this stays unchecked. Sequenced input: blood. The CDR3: CASSFWQGGDSNQPQHF.